This T cell receptor beta chain was sequenced for a study of human T cells and chemical hapten exposure. Overall study: Subjects had 2% DPC placed on about 2 cm by about 2 cm of upper inner arm skin for sensitization. Study-level findings and limits: In the PT1 data, expanded TCR counts showed a positive correlation with patch test score. TCRs exceeding a frequency of 1 in 1000 stayed unchanged under DPC sensitization.

Time point denoted: patch test 1, 2 weeks after DPC sensitization. The treatment is: therapeutic diphenylcyclopropenone sensitization with weekly scalp DPC. Blood sampling preceded each patch test application. TCRdb analysed the RACE reads with MiXCR anew, one entry per CDR3 protein. The sample has fewer than 60,000 distinct CDR3 sequences, 9.3% seen once. With regard to this clonotype: Antigen: not known. Just one base apart from a much larger clone, this may be a read error.

This receptor was obtained from a woman aged 50 to 60 with alopecia areata. Some clones in this sample may be carry-over from other donors' samples. The source was whole blood, collected in connection with sensitization to the hapten diphenylcyclopropenone (DPC).

The CDR3 spells CASSSQGLAGGIEQFF. As DNA, the CDR3 is TGTGCCAGCAGTTCGCAAGGACTAGCGGGAGGCATTGAGCAGTTCTTC. This sequence joins TRBV12-3 or TRBV12-4 and TRBJ2-1; 14 bases are a match to TRBD2. Losses at the gene ends were 4 bases for V and 9 bases for J; bases not matched to a gene: 8. This CDR3 is built from 16 residues.